The subject of this entry is one T cell receptor (beta chain). Its antigen remains unidentified. The study reverse transcribed the entire isolated RNA, so it sequenced expressed TCRB transcripts. Stem cell-like memory T cell samples yielded 980,000 or so reads on average. The repertoire was sequenced with immunoSEQ multiplex PCR; TCRdb's copy has only in-frame clones and lacks some. The data contain roughly 50,000 clones, roughly 40% of them singletons. The record originates from a study of beta chain features in type 1 diabetes. CDR3 length: 14 amino acids. With V trimmed by 6 bases and J by 2 bases, 3 bases remained unmatched. Germline V CDR1 and CDR2: MNHNY, SVGAGI (reference sequence). Using CD45RO/CCR7/CD25/CD127/CD95/CD27, CD4+ naive, central memory, regulatory and stem cell-like memory cells were sorted. Whole-study findings and limits: Naive, central memory and Treg TCRB repertoires appeared more alike in patients than in healthy donors. Shorter TCRB CDR3s, moderately but significantly so, were found in Type 1 diabetes patients in all four CD4+ subsets. Overrepresentation of cells with high TCR expression could result from cDNA sequencing.

What was sequenced was stem cell memory CD4+ T cells from blood. This TCR was recovered from a man aged 30 to 45 with type 1 diabetes. This chain links TRBV6-6 with TRBJ1-1; 10 bases align to TRBD1. The DNA for the CDR3 is TGTGCCAGCAGCTGGACAGGGGGAAACACTGAAGCTTTCTTT. Amino acids: CASSWTGGNTEAFF.